The clone carrying this T cell receptor beta chain was seen only a few times. The antigen remains undetermined. This record belongs to a study of T cell repertoires in cytomegalovirus infection. Overall study context: Public TCR beta signatures marked donors with CMV infection and the matching HLA.

The CDR3 contains 19 residues. V was shortened by 6 bases and J by 2 bases, with 29 bases between the two germline ends. Germline V gene sequence: CDR1 MDHEN, CDR2 SYDVKM. TCRdb processed the reads anew with MiXCR; each CDR3 protein has one entry. The profile shows roughly 150,000 distinct CDR3 sequences, less than 25% of them singletons. Overall study findings and caveats: It was HLA-C-restricted CMV-specific TCR beta clonotypes that dominated the response ex vivo. Cumulative public TCR beta family frequency identified carriers of CMV plus the relevant HLA.

The chain has TRBV28 and TRBJ2-7; possibly TRBD2 for D (6 bases). Sequencing was carried out using PBMCs. The sequence was collected from a human donor in good health (CMV status not recorded). Some clones in this sample may be carry-over from other donors' samples. In DNA form, the CDR3 reads TGTGCCAGCAGCCCGCGTAAAAGATCCTCCGGGACTGATACCTACGAGCAGTACTTC. Translated, it gives CASSPRKRSSGTDTYEQYF.